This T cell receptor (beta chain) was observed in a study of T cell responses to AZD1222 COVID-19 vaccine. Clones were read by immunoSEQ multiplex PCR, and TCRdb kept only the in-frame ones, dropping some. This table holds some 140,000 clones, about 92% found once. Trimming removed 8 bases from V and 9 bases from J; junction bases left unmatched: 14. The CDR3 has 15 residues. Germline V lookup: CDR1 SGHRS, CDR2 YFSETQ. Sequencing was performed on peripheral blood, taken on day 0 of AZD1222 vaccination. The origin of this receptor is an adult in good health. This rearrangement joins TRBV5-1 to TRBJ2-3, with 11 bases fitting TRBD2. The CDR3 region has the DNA TGCGCCAGTGCCACTAGCGGGAGTAACGTGGGGACGCAGTATTTT. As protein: CASATSGSNVGTQYF.